These 21 T cell receptor beta chains share one sample of origin, sequenced in a study of early T cells in non-severe SARS-CoV-2 infection. TCRdb itself ran the 5' RACE reads through MiXCR, one entry per CDR3 protein. Among some 77,000 distinct CDR3 sequences listed, over 8.5% were seen once. The source material was whole blood. The receptors were gathered from an adult who was a healthcare worker with PCR-confirmed SARS-CoV-2 infection or an uninfected control (not recorded which).

This clonotype has a single count. A much larger clone sits a single nucleotide away, making a read error possible. The chain carries TRBV6-2 or TRBV6-3 and TRBJ2-1; no reliable D call. Germline-derived CDR1 and CDR2 are MNHEY and SVGEGT. The CDR3 runs to 15 residues. The CDR3 nucleotides read TGTGCCAGCAGTTACGGCCCCAGCTCCTACGATGAGCAGTTCTTC. It specifies CASSYGPSSYDEQFF.

This clonotype was observed a few times. CDR3 region: CSAYSGTQETQYF. In DNA form, the CDR3 reads TGCAGTGCTTATAGCGGAACCCAAGAGACCCAGTACTTC. V usage is TRBV20-1 and J usage is TRBJ2-5; a weak D match, TRBD2 (6 bases). Trimming stripped 5 bases from V and 1 base from J, with 11 bases between. Germline CDR1 reads DFQATT; CDR2 reads SNEGSKA (reference sequence). This CDR3 has 13 residues.

This clonotype was observed at least ten times. V is TRBV29-1 and J is TRBJ1-1; the match to TRBD1 covers 7 bases. Per the germline V gene, CDR1 is SQVTM and CDR2 is ANQGSEA. The CDR3 has 16 residues. With 1 base clipped from V and 1 base from J, the junction kept 9 bases outside the gene matches. The CDR3 protein is CSVEVDRVGKNTEAFF. CDR3 nucleotide sequence: TGCAGCGTTGAAGTTGACAGGGTCGGTAAGAACACTGAAGCTTTCTTT.

The table lists this clonotype with many counts. V is TRBV13 and J is TRBJ2-1; a possible D gene is TRBD1 (6 bases). Trimming took 1 base from V and 0 from J, leaving 10 bases between them. The germline gives CDR1 PRHDT, CDR2 FYEKMQ (reference sequence). CDR3 length: 16 amino acids. This chain's CDR3 is CASSLVGASSYNEQFF. CDR3 coding DNA: TGTGCCAGCAGCTTAGTGGGGGCCAGCTCCTACAATGAGCAGTTCTTC.

This clonotype was detected many times. The J gene is TRBJ1-2, the V gene TRBV9, with TRBD1 matching 9 bases. CDR3 size: 16 residues. The V gene's germline CDR1 is SGDLS and CDR2 YYNGEE. The V gene end was trimmed by 3 bases and the J gene end by 4 bases; junction bases not matched to a gene: 10. This CDR3 is CASSGNRGRQFYGYTF. The CDR3 nucleotides are TGTGCCAGCAGCGGTAACAGGGGGCGTCAGTTCTATGGCTACACCTTC.

The genes are TRBV3-1 and TRBJ2-7; D is possibly TRBD1 (6 bases). This CDR3 spans 15 amino acids. Germline CDR1 is LGHDT and CDR2 is YNNKEL (reference sequence). V lost 1 base to trimming and J lost 3 bases, with 13 bases between them. CDR3 residues: CASSQGTGQVYEQYF. CDR3 DNA sequence: TGTGCCAGCAGCCAAGGAACAGGGCAGGTCTACGAGCAGTACTTC.

V gene TRBV6-5 combines with J gene TRBJ2-6; 9 bases line up with TRBD1. CDR1 MNHEY and CDR2 SVGAGI come from the germline V gene. J lost 0 bases, V lost 6 bases, and 9 bases had no gene match. The CDR3 is made up of 18 amino acids. The CDR3 DNA follows: TGTGCCAGCAGACCAACCGGGACAGGGAACTCTGGGGCCAACGTCCTGACTTTC. Encoded protein: CASRPTGTGNSGANVLTF.

This clonotype was detected only a few times. This chain connects TRBV5-8 to TRBJ2-5; 8 nucleotides match TRBD2. With V trimmed by 5 bases and J by 5 bases, 11 bases remained unmatched. The CDR3 has 15 residues. Germline CDR1 and CDR2: SGHTS and YDEGEE. The CDR3 sequence: CASRPLGGGRETQYF. The CDR3 bases are TGTGCCAGCAGACCGCTCGGGGGGGGTAGGGAGACCCAGTACTTC.

There are many counts of this clonotype. This chain uses TRBV7-2 with TRBJ2-3, with TRBD2 matching 10 bases. Trimming at V came to 5 bases and at J to 0 bases, leaving 11 bases not matched to a gene. Germline V lookup: CDR1 SGHTA, CDR2 FQGNSA. CDR3 length equals 18 residues. This CDR3 reads CASSLRLRLAGSTDTQYF. DNA for the CDR3: TGTGCCAGCAGCCTAAGACTTCGACTAGCGGGCAGCACAGATACGCAGTATTTT. Variable domain in full (rest from reference TRBV7-2 and TRBJ2-3): GAGVSQSPSNKVTEKGKDVELRCDPISGHTALYWYRQSLGQGLEFLIYFQGNSAPDKSGLPSDRFSAERTGGSVSTLTIQRTQQEDSAVYLCASSLRLRLAGSTDTQYFGPGTRLTVL.

This clonotype was seen repeatedly, ten times or more. The chain joins TRBV28 to TRBJ2-2, with D perhaps TRBD2 (6 bases). Trimming took off 3 bases at V and 7 bases at J, with 15 bases between the two ends. The germline V gene encodes CDR1 MDHEN and CDR2 SYDVKM. This CDR3 region has 15 residues. The CDR3 nucleotides read TGTGCCAGCAGTTTTGGTAGCGGTGAGGTCGGGGAGCTGTTTTTT. The encoded protein is CASSFGSGEVGELFF.

This clonotype showed up many times. This chain connects TRBV18 to TRBJ2-5, with TRBD1 matching over 8 bases. The length of the CDR3 is 13 residues. The germline gives CDR1 KGHSH, CDR2 LQKENI. V shed 4 bases, J shed 5 bases, and the junction held 3 bases outside the gene matches. The CDR3 nucleotides read TGTGCCAGCTCACGATACAGGGGGGAGACCCAGTACTTC. Amino acid sequence: CASSRYRGETQYF.

The CDR3 DNA is TGTGCCAGCAGACTTAGCGGGAAGTCCTACAATGAGCAGTTCTTC. Translating gives CASRLSGKSYNEQFF. The chain combines TRBV7-9 with TRBJ2-1; 8 bases agree with TRBD2. J lost 1 base, V lost 6 bases, and 5 bases had no gene match. Germline loops: CDR1 SEHNR, CDR2 FQNEAQ (reference sequence). The CDR3 has 15 amino acids.

This clonotype was seen ten or more times. The chain uses TRBV24-1 and TRBJ2-2; the D gene could be TRBD1 or TRBD2 (5 bases each). The CDR3 sequence is 15 residues long. V lost 1 base, J lost 6 bases, and 11 bases lay in between. The germline gives CDR1 KGHDR, CDR2 SFDVKD. CDR3 sequence: CATSDFGTGAGELFF. CDR3 coding DNA: TGTGCCACCAGTGATTTTGGGACGGGCGCCGGGGAGCTGTTTTTT.

This clonotype was seen ten or more times. J is TRBJ2-3 and V is TRBV7-2, with D possibly matching TRBD2 (6 bases). The CDR3 totals 15 residues. Trimming pared 6 bases from V and 6 bases from J, leaving 19 bases between. Germline values: CDR1 SGHTA, CDR2 FQGNSA. This chain's CDR3 is CASSSIGTPRDTQYF. The CDR3 coding sequence is TGTGCCAGCAGTTCAATTGGGACTCCCCGGGATACGCAGTATTTT.

The V and J genes are TRBV2 and TRBJ2-3; 10 bases are shared with TRBD2. This CDR3 has 14 amino acids. The germline V gene has CDR1 SNHLY and CDR2 FYNNEI. Trimming at V came to 8 bases and at J to 5 bases, leaving 7 bases not matched to a gene. The CDR3 DNA reads as TGTGCCAGCCAGCTAAGACTAGCGGGAGATACGCAGTATTTT. It specifies CASQLRLAGDTQYF.

This clonotype was observed a few times. This chain connects TRBV6-1 to TRBJ2-1; 12 positions agree with TRBD2. J gave up 8 bases and V 3 bases, and 14 bases lay outside the gene matches. The CDR3 loop spans 18 amino acids. Germline loops: CDR1 MNHNS, CDR2 SASEGT. CDR3 bases: TGTGCCAGCAGTGACCGGGGCTCATCCCCTAGCGGGAGGGATGAGCAGTTCTTC. It is translated as CASSDRGSSPSGRDEQFF.

The chain uses TRBV20-1 and TRBJ2-5; the D call may be TRBD1 or TRBD2 (5 bases each). The CDR3 has 17 amino acids. Trimming left V 0 bases short and J 4 bases short, with 21 bases between. The V gene's germline CDR1 is DFQATT and CDR2 SNEGSKA (reference sequence). The CDR3 nucleotides read TGCAGTGCTAGAGACCCAACTAGGGGTATAGTTCGAGAGACCCAGTACTTC. Its translation is CSARDPTRGIVRETQYF.

This clonotype was seen repeatedly, ten times or more. The chain joins TRBV12-3 or TRBV12-4 to TRBJ1-2, with TRBD1 matching over 9 bases. V shed 6 bases, J shed 4 bases, and the junction held 9 bases outside the gene matches. This CDR3 region has 15 residues. The CDR3 is CASRSQGARFYGYTF. CDR3 bases: TGTGCCAGCAGGTCACAGGGGGCGCGGTTCTATGGCTACACCTTC.

Ten or more counts support this clonotype. This chain links TRBV7-2 with TRBJ2-6; D uncertain. The CDR3 extends over 16 amino acids. Trimming removed 3 bases from V and 0 bases from J, with 9 bases in between. Germline loops: CDR1 SGHTA, CDR2 FQGNSA. The chain's CDR3 is CASSFLRASGANVLTF. The CDR3 DNA sequence: TGTGCCAGCAGCTTCCTCCGCGCCTCTGGGGCCAACGTCCTGACTTTC.

This chain links TRBV27 with TRBJ2-3; the D is unclear. The V and J ends lost 3 bases and 4 bases respectively, with 11 bases between them. Germline-derived CDR1 and CDR2 are MNHEY and SMNVEV (reference sequence). CDR3 length: 14 residues. This CDR3 reads CASSFGVSSDTQYF. CDR3 nucleotides: TGTGCCAGCAGTTTCGGAGTGAGCTCAGATACGCAGTATTTT.

The J gene is TRBJ2-2, the V gene TRBV11-2; TRBD1 or TRBD2 may be the D gene (5 bases each). The CDR3 runs 19 residues. V lost 3 bases to trimming and J lost 0 bases, with 20 bases between them. CDR1 is SGHAT, CDR2 FQNNGV, per germline. CDR3 sequence (DNA): TGTGCCAGCAGCTTTAGGGTCGAGGTTTGGGGACCGAACACCGGGGAGCTGTTTTTT. Translating gives CASSFRVEVWGPNTGELFF.